This T cell receptor (beta chain) is from a study of regulatory T cells in long-lasting Graves disease. Study in general: Over 5 years on antithyroid drugs plus positive TSH receptor antibodies marked Graves' disease as persistent. Study observations and caveats: Persistent cases favored TRBV28, TRBJ1-2 and TRBJ2-5.

The CDR3 consists of 14 residues. The germline V and J ends were trimmed by 7 bases and 3 bases, with 16 bases remaining between them. In germline, CDR1 is SNHLY, CDR2 FYNNEI. Time point reported: persistent/refractory GD, antithyroid drugs over 5 years with positive TRAb. RNA isolated from PBMCs was used to make the TCR library. The patient group derived from an endocrinology department in Xi'an, China. In its sample, this clonotype was seen many times. The antigen remains unidentified. Arm-PCR of CDR3 regions and iRepertoire HTBI primers were the basis on which TCR beta libraries were built. MiXCR, run by TCRdb on the multiplex PCR reads, gives a single entry per CDR3 protein. The table lists a few hundred thousand distinct CDR3 sequences, about a quarter of them singletons, with roughly a quarter in the top ten.

This chain uses TRBV2 with TRBJ2-7; tentatively, D is TRBD1 (5 bases). The starting material was peripheral blood mononuclear cells (PBMCs), obtained when the disease was refractory, from a patient treated with antithyroid drugs. This TCR came from a female donor with Graves disease. This chain's CDR3 is CASTLGKGNYEQYF. CDR3 in DNA: TGTGCCAGCACCTTGGGGAAGGGGAACTACGAGCAGTACTTC.